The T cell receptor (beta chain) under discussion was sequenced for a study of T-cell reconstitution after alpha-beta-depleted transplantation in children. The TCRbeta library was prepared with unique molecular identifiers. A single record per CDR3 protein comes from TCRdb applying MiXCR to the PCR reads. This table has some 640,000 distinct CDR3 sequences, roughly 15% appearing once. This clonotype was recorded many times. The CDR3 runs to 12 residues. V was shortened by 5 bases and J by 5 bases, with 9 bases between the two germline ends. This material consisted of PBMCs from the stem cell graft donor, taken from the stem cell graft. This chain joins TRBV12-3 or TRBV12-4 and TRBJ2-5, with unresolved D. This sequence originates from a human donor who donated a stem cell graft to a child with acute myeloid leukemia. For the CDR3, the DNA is TGTGCCAGCAGTCTTTTTGTGGAGACCCAGTACTTC. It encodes CASSLFVETQYF.